This section outlines one TCR beta chain sequence together with its context. Profiling relied on immunoSEQ multiplex PCR, and the TCRdb table lists in-frame clones only, not all of them. Of 60,000 to 75,000 clones listed, around 87% were seen once; the top ten hold 5.2%. This sample is part of a study of technical replicates of blood from four donors. Germline values: CDR1 MNHNS, CDR2 SASEGT. The V end was cut by 4 bases, the J end by 0 bases, with 18 bases between. CDR3 length: 17 amino acids. The clonotype comes from a human donor in good health. Some clones in this sample may be carry-over from other donors' samples. The sequencing input was PBMCs. The V and J genes are TRBV6-1 and TRBJ1-1, with a tentative D call TRBD1 (5 bases). As DNA, the CDR3 is TGTGCCAGCAGTGTGGAAAGGCAGGGCCTCATGAACACTGAAGCTTTCTTT. It specifies CASSVERQGLMNTEAFF.